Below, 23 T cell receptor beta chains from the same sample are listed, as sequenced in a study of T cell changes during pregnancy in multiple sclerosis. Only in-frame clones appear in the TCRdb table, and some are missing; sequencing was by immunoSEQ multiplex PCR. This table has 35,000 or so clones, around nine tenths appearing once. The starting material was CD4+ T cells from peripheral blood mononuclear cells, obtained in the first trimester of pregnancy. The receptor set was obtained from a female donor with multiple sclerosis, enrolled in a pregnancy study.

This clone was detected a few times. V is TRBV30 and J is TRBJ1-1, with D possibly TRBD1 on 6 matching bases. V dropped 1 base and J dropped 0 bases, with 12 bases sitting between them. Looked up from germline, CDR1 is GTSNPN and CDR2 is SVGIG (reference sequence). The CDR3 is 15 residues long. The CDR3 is CAWSGRGGMNTEAFF. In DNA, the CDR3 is TGTGCCTGGAGTGGTAGGGGGGGGATGAACACTGAAGCTTTCTTT.

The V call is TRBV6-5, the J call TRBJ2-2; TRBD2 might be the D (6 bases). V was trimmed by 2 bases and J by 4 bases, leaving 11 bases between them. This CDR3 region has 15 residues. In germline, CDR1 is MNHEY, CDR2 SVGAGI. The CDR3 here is CASSYGGLITGELFF. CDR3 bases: TGTGCCAGCAGTTACGGGGGACTTATCACCGGGGAGCTGTTTTTT.

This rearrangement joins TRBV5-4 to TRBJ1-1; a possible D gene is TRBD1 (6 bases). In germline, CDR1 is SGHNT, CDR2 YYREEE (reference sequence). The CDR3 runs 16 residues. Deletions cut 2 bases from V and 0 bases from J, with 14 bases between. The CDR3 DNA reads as TGTGCCAGCAGCTTTCCCTCAGGGGCCCTGAACACTGAAGCTTTCTTT. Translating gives CASSFPSGALNTEAFF.

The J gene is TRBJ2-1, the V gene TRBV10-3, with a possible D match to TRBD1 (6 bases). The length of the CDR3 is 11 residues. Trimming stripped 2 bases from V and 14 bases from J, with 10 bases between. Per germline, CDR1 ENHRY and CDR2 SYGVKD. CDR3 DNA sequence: TGTGCCATCAGTGAGACGAACAGGGAGTTCTTC. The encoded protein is CAISETNREFF.

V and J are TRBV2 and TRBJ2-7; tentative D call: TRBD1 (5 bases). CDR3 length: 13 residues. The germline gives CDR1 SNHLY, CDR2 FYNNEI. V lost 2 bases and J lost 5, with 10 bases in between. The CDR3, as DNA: TGTGCCAGCAGTGAAAATATGGACAACGAGCAGTACTTC. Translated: CASSENMDNEQYF.

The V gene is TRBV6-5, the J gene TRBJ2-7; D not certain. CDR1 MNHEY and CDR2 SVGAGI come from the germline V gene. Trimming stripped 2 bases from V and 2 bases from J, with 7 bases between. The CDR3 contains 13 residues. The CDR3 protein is CASSYRQAYEQYF. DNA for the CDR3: TGTGCCAGCAGTTACCGGCAGGCCTACGAGCAGTACTTC.

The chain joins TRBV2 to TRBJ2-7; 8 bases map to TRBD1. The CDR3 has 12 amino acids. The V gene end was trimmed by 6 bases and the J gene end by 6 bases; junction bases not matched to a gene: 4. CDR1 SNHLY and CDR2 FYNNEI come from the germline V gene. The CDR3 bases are TGTGCCAGCAGGACAGGGGTTGCCGAGCAGTACTTC. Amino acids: CASRTGVAEQYF.

In DNA form, the CDR3 reads TGTGCCAGCAAGGGGGCGGTGGGTACCCGATACGAGCAGTACTTC. Its translation: CASKGAVGTRYEQYF. V and J are TRBV28 and TRBJ2-7; 7 bases fit TRBD1. This CDR3 is 15 amino acids long. Germline CDR1 is MDHEN and CDR2 is SYDVKM. Unmatched junction bases numbered 13, after V lost 7 bases and J lost 4 bases.

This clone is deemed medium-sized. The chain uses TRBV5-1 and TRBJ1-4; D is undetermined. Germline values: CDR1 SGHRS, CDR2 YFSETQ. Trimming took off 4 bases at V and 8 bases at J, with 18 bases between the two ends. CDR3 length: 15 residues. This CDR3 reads CASSPSDRVDEKLFF. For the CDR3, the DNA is TGCGCCAGCAGCCCCTCCGATCGGGTCGACGAAAAACTGTTTTTT.

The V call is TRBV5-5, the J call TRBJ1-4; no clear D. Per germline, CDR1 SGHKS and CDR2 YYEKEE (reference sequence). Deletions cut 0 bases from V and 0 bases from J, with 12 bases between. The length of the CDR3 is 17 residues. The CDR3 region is CASSLAPPSSTNEKLFF. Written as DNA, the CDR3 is TGTGCCAGCAGCTTGGCCCCCCCGTCTTCAACTAATGAAAAACTGTTTTTT.

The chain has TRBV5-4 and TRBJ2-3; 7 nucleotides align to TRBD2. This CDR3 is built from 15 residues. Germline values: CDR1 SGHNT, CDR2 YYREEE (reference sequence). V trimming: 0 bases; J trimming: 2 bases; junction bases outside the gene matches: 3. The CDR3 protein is CASSLGAGDTDTQYF. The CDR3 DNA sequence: TGTGCCAGCAGCTTGGGGGCGGGGGACACAGATACGCAGTATTTT.

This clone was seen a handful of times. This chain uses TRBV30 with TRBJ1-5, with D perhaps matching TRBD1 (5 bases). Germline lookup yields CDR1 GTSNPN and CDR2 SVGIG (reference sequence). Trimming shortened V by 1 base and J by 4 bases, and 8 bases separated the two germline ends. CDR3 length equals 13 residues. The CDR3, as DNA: TGTGCCTGGAGTGAAGGGACTAATCAGCCCCAGCATTTT. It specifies CAWSEGTNQPQHF.

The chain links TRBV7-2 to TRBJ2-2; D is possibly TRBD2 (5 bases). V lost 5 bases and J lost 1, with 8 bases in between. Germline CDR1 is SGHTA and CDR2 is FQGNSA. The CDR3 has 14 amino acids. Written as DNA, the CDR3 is TGTGCCAGCAGCCTCGGGGTGAACACCGGGGAGCTGTTTTTT. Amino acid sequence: CASSLGVNTGELFF.

CDR3 sequence reads: CASRFIAGGDEETQYF. CDR3 DNA: TGTGCCAGCAGATTTATAGCGGGGGGCGATGAAGAGACCCAGTACTTC. The chain is built from TRBV6-4 and TRBJ2-5, with 10 bases aligning to TRBD2. V trimming: 6 bases; J trimming: 3 bases; junction bases outside the gene matches: 10. Germline CDR1 reads MRHNA; CDR2 reads SNTAGT. The CDR3 contains 16 residues.

CDR3 bases: TGTGCCAGCAGCGAACAGGGAAGGACCGGGGAGCTGTTTTTT. This translates into CASSEQGRTGELFF. V gene TRBV2 combines with J gene TRBJ2-2, with D possibly matching TRBD1 (6 bases). The V gene lost 6 bases and the J gene lost 5 bases, with 13 bases spanning the gap. Germline values: CDR1 SNHLY, CDR2 FYNNEI. There are 14 residues in the CDR3. Full variable domain (outside the CDR3, taken from reference TRBV2 and TRBJ2-2): EPEVTQTPSHQVTQMGQEVILRCVPISNHLYFYWYRQILGQKVEFLVSFYNNEISEKSEIFDDQFSVERPDGSNFTLKIRSTKLEDSAMYFCASSEQGRTGELFFGEGSRLTVL.

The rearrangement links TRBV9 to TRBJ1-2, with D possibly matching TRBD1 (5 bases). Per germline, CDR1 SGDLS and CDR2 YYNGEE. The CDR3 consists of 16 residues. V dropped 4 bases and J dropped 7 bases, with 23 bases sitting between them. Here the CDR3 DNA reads TGTGCCAGCAGCCGTGACGGGACCTTTACCGGGGGTGGCTACACCTTC. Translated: CASSRDGTFTGGGYTF.

Written as DNA, the CDR3 is TGTGCCAGCAAGAAGAGGGTACAGTCTCCGGCCAACCTCCACTTT. Amino acids: CASKKRVQSPANLHF. The gene calls are TRBV6-5 and TRBJ1-6; D gene ambiguous. The CDR3 extends over 15 amino acids. Germline CDR1 and CDR2: MNHEY and SVGAGI. The V and J ends lost 7 bases and 15 bases respectively, with 25 bases between them.

The CDR3 protein is CASSLGGLPAYEQYF. CDR3 coding DNA: TGTGCCAGCAGCTTGGGCGGACTTCCCGCCTACGAGCAGTACTTC. The chain is built from TRBV5-6 and TRBJ2-7; possibly TRBD2 for D (5 bases). The CDR3 covers 15 residues. The V end was cut by 0 bases, the J end by 2 bases, with 12 bases between. CDR1 is SGHDT, CDR2 YYEEEE, per germline.

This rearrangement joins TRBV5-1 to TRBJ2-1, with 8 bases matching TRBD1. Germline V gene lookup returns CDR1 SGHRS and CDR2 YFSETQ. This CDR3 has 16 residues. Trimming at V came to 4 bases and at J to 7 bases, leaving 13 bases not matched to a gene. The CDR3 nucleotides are TGCGCCAGCAGCCCGAGACAGGGGCAAGTTGGTAATGAGCAGTTCTTC. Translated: CASSPRQGQVGNEQFF.

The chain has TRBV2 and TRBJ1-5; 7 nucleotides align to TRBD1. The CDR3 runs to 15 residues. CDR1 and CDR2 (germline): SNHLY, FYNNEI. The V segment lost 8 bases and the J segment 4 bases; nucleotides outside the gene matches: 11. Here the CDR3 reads CASQGDSGGNQPQHF. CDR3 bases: TGTGCCAGCCAGGGGGACTCCGGTGGAAATCAGCCCCAGCATTTT.

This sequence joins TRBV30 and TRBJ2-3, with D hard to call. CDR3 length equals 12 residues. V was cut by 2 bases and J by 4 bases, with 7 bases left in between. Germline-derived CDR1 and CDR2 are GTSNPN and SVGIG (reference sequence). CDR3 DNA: TGTGCCTGGAGTACAGACGCAGATACGCAGTATTTT. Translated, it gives CAWSTDADTQYF.

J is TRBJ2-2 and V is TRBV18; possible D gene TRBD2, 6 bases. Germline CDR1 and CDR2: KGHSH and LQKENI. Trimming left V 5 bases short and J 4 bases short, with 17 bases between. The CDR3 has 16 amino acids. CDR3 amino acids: CASSNIGGGSTGELFF. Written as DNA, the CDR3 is TGTGCCAGCTCAAACATTGGGGGAGGAAGCACCGGGGAGCTGTTTTTT.

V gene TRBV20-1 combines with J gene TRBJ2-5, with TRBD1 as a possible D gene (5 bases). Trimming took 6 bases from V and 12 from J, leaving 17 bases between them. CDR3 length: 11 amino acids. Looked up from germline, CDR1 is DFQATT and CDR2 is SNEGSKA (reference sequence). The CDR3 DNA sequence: TGCAGTGCCCGGAAGGACAACGGAGAGTACTTC. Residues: CSARKDNGEYF.